The 22 T cell receptor beta chains below all came from one sample that was sequenced in a study of shared clonotypes between healthy human individuals. Measured with immunoSEQ multiplex PCR; TCRdb has only the in-frame clones, and not every one. The sample lists millions of clones, around 94% occurring once. Specimen: naive CD4+ T cells sorted from blood. Subset described: CD45RA+ positively selected. The receptor set was obtained from a man younger than 30 in good health.

CDR3 protein: CASSQDLWGADTQYF. CDR3 coding DNA: TGCGCCAGCAGCCAAGACCTCTGGGGGGCAGATACGCAGTATTTT. The chain couples TRBV4-3 to TRBJ2-3; the D gene is possibly TRBD2 (6 bases). The V end was cut by 0 bases, the J end by 4 bases, with 11 bases between. Germline CDR1 reads LGHNA; CDR2 reads YSLEER. This CDR3 has 15 residues.

The chain combines TRBV5-1 with TRBJ1-6; no reliable D call. Germline CDR1 SGHRS, CDR2 YFSETQ. This CDR3 has 16 residues. The ends were cut back, 5 bases at V and 0 bases at J, with 12 bases in the middle. As DNA, the CDR3 is TGCGCCAGCAGTTCTATGGGGAGCTCCTATAATTCACCCCTCCACTTT. Translating it yields CASSSMGSSYNSPLHF.

The rearrangement links TRBV5-1 to TRBJ1-2; the D is unclear. CDR1 and CDR2 from the germline V gene are SGHRS and YFSETQ. CDR3 length: 13 residues. Trimming removed 6 bases from V and 6 bases from J, with 15 bases in between. The DNA for the CDR3 is TGCGCCAGCACCCTCTCGTGGGCCGATGGCTACACCTTC. Its protein is CASTLSWADGYTF.

Note on this clone: Other DNA sequences in this sample translate to the same CDR3. The genes are TRBV6-1 and TRBJ2-1; D uncertain. V lost 1 base to trimming and J lost 12 bases, with 4 bases between them. Germline-derived CDR1 and CDR2 are MNHNS and SASEGT. The CDR3 totals 10 residues. As DNA, the CDR3 is TGTGCCAGCAGTGAAGTTGGGCAGTTCTTC. Translation: CASSEVGQFF.

On this clone itself: The same CDR3 can be traced to other DNA sequences in this sample. The V gene is TRBV19, the J gene TRBJ2-4, with D possibly TRBD2 on 6 matching bases. There are 15 residues in the CDR3. Trimming took off 5 bases at V and 1 base at J, with 12 bases between the two ends. Germline CDR1 and CDR2: LNHDA and SQIVND (reference sequence). CDR3: CASSPGGLAKNIQYF. The CDR3 DNA follows: TGTGCCAGTAGTCCCGGGGGATTGGCCAAAAACATTCAGTACTTC.

This chain uses TRBV28 with TRBJ2-7; TRBD1 agrees at 8 bases. V lost 5 bases, J lost 5 bases, and 8 bases stayed unmatched. The V gene's germline CDR1 is MDHEN and CDR2 SYDVKM. The CDR3 is made up of 14 amino acids. CDR3 in DNA: TGTGCCAGCAGTGGATCGGACAGGGTAGACGAGCAGTACTTC. Its translation is CASSGSDRVDEQYF. Full variable domain (outside the CDR3, taken from reference TRBV28 and TRBJ2-7): DVKVTQSSRYLVKRTGEKVFLECVQDMDHENMFWYRQDPGLGLRLIYFSYDVKMKEKGDIPEGYSVSREKKERFSLILESASTNQTSMYLCASSGSDRVDEQYFGPGTRLTVT.

CDR3 residues: CASSGTGTGGHHGYTF. In DNA, the CDR3 is TGTGCCAGTAGTGGGACCGGGACAGGGGGCCATCATGGCTACACCTTC. V and J are TRBV19 and TRBJ1-2; 12 bases agree with TRBD1. Germline values: CDR1 LNHDA, CDR2 SQIVND (reference sequence). CDR3 size: 16 residues. J was trimmed by 6 bases and V by 5 bases; bases with no gene match: 10.

The sample holds one count of this clone. The rearrangement links TRBV7-2 to TRBJ1-6; 7 bases fit TRBD1. The CDR3 extends over 15 amino acids. Germline CDR1 and CDR2: SGHTA and FQGNSA. V lost 5 bases, J lost 10 bases, and 11 bases stayed unmatched. The CDR3 loop reads CASSPLAQGYSPLHF. As DNA, the CDR3 is TGTGCCAGCAGCCCTTTGGCACAGGGGTACTCACCCCTCCACTTT.

This chain uses TRBV5-1 with TRBJ2-2, with TRBD2 as a possible D gene (5 bases). Germline loops: CDR1 SGHRS, CDR2 YFSETQ. V dropped 0 bases and J dropped 4 bases, with 10 bases sitting between them. CDR3 length: 15 residues. This CDR3 is CASSLEAVPTGELFF. CDR3 nucleotides: TGCGCCAGCAGCTTGGAAGCGGTCCCCACCGGGGAGCTGTTTTTT.

The CDR3 DNA reads TGCAGCGCCGAGAGAGGGAGCGGGCTTGAGCAGTTCTTC. As protein: CSAERGSGLEQFF. The chain links TRBV29-1 to TRBJ2-1, with D possibly TRBD2 on 6 matching bases. CDR3 size: 13 residues. The germline V gene encodes CDR1 SQVTM and CDR2 ANQGSEA. V was shortened by 7 bases and J by 9 bases, with 19 bases between the two germline ends.

This clone was recorded only once. CDR3 protein: CASTFGSGARGETQYF. The CDR3 DNA reads TGCGCCAGCACCTTCGGGTCCGGCGCCAGAGGAGAGACCCAGTACTTC. The chain recombines TRBV5-1 with TRBJ2-5; no clear D. The V end was cut by 6 bases, the J end by 4 bases, with 22 bases between. Germline V gene lookup returns CDR1 SGHRS and CDR2 YFSETQ. The CDR3 is 16 amino acids.

This clone came up once. The CDR3 spells CASSSRPAVQPQHF. The DNA of the CDR3 is TGTGCCAGCAGCTCGCGACCCGCGGTACAGCCCCAGCATTTT. The chain links TRBV5-8 to TRBJ1-5; no clear D. The CDR3 has 14 residues. In germline, CDR1 is SGHTS, CDR2 YDEGEE. Trimming cost V 3 bases and J 7 bases, with 14 bases left between them.

This clone has just one count. The V and J genes are TRBV6-4 and TRBJ2-7; D not certain. There are 10 residues in the CDR3. Per the germline V gene, CDR1 is MRHNA and CDR2 is SNTAGT. V was pared by 5 bases and J by 9 bases, with 8 bases between. CDR3 region: CASSQTGQYF. The CDR3 nucleotides are TGTGCCAGCAGTCAAACGGGGCAGTACTTC.

This clone appeared a few times. The rearrangement uses TRBV6-5 and TRBJ1-1, with 8 bases that match TRBD1. With 3 bases clipped from V and 11 bases from J, the junction kept 5 bases outside the gene matches. This CDR3 is built from 12 residues. Germline CDR1 MNHEY, CDR2 SVGAGI. This chain's CDR3 is CASSYRTGYAFF. Written as DNA, the CDR3 is TGTGCCAGCAGTTATCGGACAGGGTACGCTTTCTTT.

This chain joins TRBV6-5 and TRBJ2-2; unclear D gene. The CDR3 is made up of 13 amino acids. Germline V gives CDR1 MNHEY, CDR2 SVGAGI. The V end lost 6 bases, the J end lost 5 bases, and 10 bases lay between the germline ends. CDR3 in amino acids: CASRSVSTGELFF. CDR3 coding DNA: TGTGCCAGCAGAAGTGTCAGTACCGGGGAGCTGTTTTTT.

The gene calls are TRBV7-8 and TRBJ1-2; D possibly corresponds to TRBD1 (5 bases). V was clipped by 5 bases and J by 7 bases, with 11 bases between them. Germline V gene lookup returns CDR1 SGHVS and CDR2 FQNEAQ. The CDR3 loop spans 12 amino acids. CDR3 DNA sequence: TGTGCCAGCAGCCCCTACAGGCTTGGCTACACCTTC. It specifies CASSPYRLGYTF. The full variable domain, in which reference TRBV7-8 and TRBJ1-2 provide the parts outside the CDR3, is GAGVSQSPRYKVAKRGQDVALRCDPISGHVSLFWYQQALGQGPEFLTYFQNEAQLDKSGLPSDRFFAERPEGSVSTLKIQRTQQEDSAVYLCASSPYRLGYTFGSGTRLTVV.

A note on this clone: Other DNA sequences in this specimen translate into the identical CDR3. The gene calls are TRBV15 and TRBJ2-7; no reliable D call. V shed 0 bases and J shed 3 bases, with 9 bases lying between them. The CDR3 is 14 residues long. From germline, CDR1 is LNHNV and CDR2 YYDKDF (reference sequence). The CDR3 DNA reads as TGTGCCACCAGCAGAGACCCCGGCGGCTACGAGCAGTACTTC. Its translation is CATSRDPGGYEQYF.

The chain has TRBV4-1 and TRBJ1-5; possible D gene TRBD1, 5 bases. Germline V CDR1 and CDR2: MGHRA, YSYEKL. V lost 0 bases and J lost 2, with 11 bases in between. The CDR3 has 16 residues. This CDR3 reads CASSQDQKGRNQPQHF. As DNA, the CDR3 is TGCGCCAGCAGCCAAGATCAAAAGGGACGCAATCAGCCCCAGCATTTT.

V gene TRBV19 combines with J gene TRBJ2-7, with D perhaps assigned TRBD1 or TRBD2 (5 bases each). Germline-derived CDR1 and CDR2 are LNHDA and SQIVND (reference sequence). CDR3 length equals 15 residues. V lost 4 bases and J lost 0, with 13 bases in between. The CDR3 DNA reads as TGTGCCAGTAGTACCGGGACCCTGAGCTCCTACGAGCAGTACTTC. Amino acid sequence: CASSTGTLSSYEQYF.

The chain is built from TRBV6-1 and TRBJ2-7; 8 positions agree with TRBD1. The CDR3 has 15 amino acids. V was pared by 6 bases and J by 2 bases, with 9 bases of the junction left unmatched. Germline values: CDR1 MNHNS, CDR2 SASEGT. CDR3 in DNA: TGTGCCAGCAGCAGGGGGCAGGGACTCCCCTACGAGCAGTACTTC. It codes for CASSRGQGLPYEQYF.

The rearrangement uses TRBV7-3 and TRBJ2-3; 14 nucleotides agree with TRBD2. CDR3 size: 15 residues. The germline CDR1 and CDR2 sequences are SGHTA and FQGTGA. The J segment lost 5 bases and the V segment lost 8 bases, leaving 6 bases of the junction unmatched. The CDR3 DNA follows: TGTGCCAGCGCAATGGGACTAGCGGGGGTAGATACGCAGTATTTT. The encoded protein is CASAMGLAGVDTQYF. Filled out from reference TRBV7-3 and TRBJ2-3, the complete variable domain reads GAGVSQTPSNKVTEKGKYVELRCDPISGHTALYWYRQSLGQGPEFLIYFQGTGAADDSGLPNDRFFAVRPEGSVSTLKIQRTERGDSAVYLCASAMGLAGVDTQYFGPGTRLTVL.

V and J are TRBV6-1 and TRBJ2-7; TRBD1 matches at 8 bases. The CDR3 extends over 14 amino acids. CDR1 MNHNS and CDR2 SASEGT come from the germline V gene. With V trimmed by 3 bases and J by 6 bases, 7 bases remained unmatched. The CDR3 DNA reads TGTGCCAGCAGTGAGACAGGGGTTAGGGGCGAGCAGTACTTC. Translated: CASSETGVRGEQYF.